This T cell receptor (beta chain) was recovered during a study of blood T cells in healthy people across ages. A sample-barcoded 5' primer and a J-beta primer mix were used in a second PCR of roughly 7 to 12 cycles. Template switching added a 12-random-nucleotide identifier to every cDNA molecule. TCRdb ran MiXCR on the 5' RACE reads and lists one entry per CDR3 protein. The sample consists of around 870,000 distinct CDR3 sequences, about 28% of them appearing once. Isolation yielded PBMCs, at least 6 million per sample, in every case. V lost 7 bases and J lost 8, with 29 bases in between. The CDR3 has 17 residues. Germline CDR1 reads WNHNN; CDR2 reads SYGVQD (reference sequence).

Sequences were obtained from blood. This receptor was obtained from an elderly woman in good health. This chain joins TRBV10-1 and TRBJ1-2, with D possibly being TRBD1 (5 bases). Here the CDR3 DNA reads TGCGCCAGCAATGACACCCTTTACCGGGACCCCCTGGGGGGCTACACCTTC. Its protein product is CASNDTLYRDPLGGYTF.